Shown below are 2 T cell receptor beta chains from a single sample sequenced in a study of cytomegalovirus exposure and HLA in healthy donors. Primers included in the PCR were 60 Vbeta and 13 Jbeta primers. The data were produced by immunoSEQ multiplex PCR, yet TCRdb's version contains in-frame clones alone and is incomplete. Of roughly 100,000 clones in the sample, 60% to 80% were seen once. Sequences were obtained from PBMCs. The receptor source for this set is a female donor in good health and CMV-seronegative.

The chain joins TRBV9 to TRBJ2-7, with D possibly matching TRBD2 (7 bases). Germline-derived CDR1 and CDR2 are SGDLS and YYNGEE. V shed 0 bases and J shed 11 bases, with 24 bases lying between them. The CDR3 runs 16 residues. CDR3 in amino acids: CASSVEAGATGGRKYF. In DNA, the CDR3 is TGTGCCAGCAGCGTAGAGGCGGGGGCCACAGGCGGGCGGAAGTACTTC.

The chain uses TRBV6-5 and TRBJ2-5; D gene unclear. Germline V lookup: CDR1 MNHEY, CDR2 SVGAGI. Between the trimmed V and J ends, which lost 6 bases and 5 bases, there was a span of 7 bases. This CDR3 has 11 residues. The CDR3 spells CASRSRETQYF. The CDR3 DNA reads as TGTGCCAGCAGGAGCAGGGAGACCCAGTACTTC.